The text below deals with one TCR beta chain. The data belong to a study of CXCR3-negative and CXCR3-positive naive CD8 T cells. 5' RACE with UMI labels generated the TRB cDNA libraries. One entry per CDR3 protein, without DNA, is what TCRdb gives after re-calling the 5' RACE reads. The sample is made up of 69,000 or so distinct CDR3 sequences, and the top ten hold nearly 1.5% of it. Germline CDR1 is SGHDT and CDR2 is YYEEEE. The CDR3 is 16 amino acids. The genes are TRBV5-6 and TRBJ2-5; the D call from TCRdb, TRBD1, cannot be confirmed without DNA. This clonotype was sampled from a human donor in good health. Some clones in this sample may be carry-over from other donors' samples. Source material: naive CXCR3- CD8+ T cells from blood. This sample's subset: CD45RO-CCR7+CD27+CD95- naive CD8+ T cells lacking CXCR3 (TNR3-). The CDR3 here is CASSSGAGTAQETQYF.